This TCR beta chain stems from a study of blood T cell repertoires in COVID-19. V lost 2 bases and J 3 bases, leaving 7 bases between the germline ends. Germline V gene sequence: CDR1 MDHEN, CDR2 SYDVKM. The CDR3 totals 13 residues. Profiling relied on immunoSEQ multiplex PCR, and the TCRdb table lists in-frame clones only, not all of them. Of about 190,000 clones in the sample, 83% were seen once. This clone was seen only a few times. The sequence derives from a woman between 40 and 55 years old with acute or convalescent COVID-19. The V and J genes are TRBV28 and TRBJ1-1; D not resolved. The sample consisted of peripheral blood. The CDR3 nucleotides read TGTGCCAGCAGTTTAGTCTTTGACACTGAAGCTTTCTTT. As protein: CASSLVFDTEAFF.